Following are 21 T cell receptor beta chains from one sample sequenced in a study of blood T cell repertoires in COVID-19. The data were produced by immunoSEQ multiplex PCR, yet TCRdb's version contains in-frame clones alone and is incomplete. The sample yields 180,000 or so clones, roughly 82% seen once. Sequencing used peripheral blood. The receptors shown here come from a woman in her sixties or seventies with acute or convalescent COVID-19.

This clone was seen a handful of times. This chain uses TRBV3-1 (or the pseudogene TRBV3-2) with TRBJ1-6, with TRBD1 identical over 10 bases. Germline assignment: CDR1 LGHDT and CDR2 YNNKEL (reference sequence). This CDR3 has 15 residues. V lost 4 bases and J lost 7; bases outside the gene matches: 4. CDR3 loop: CASSRGQGGNSPLHF. CDR3 nucleotides: TGTGCCAGCAGCCGTGGACAGGGGGGGAATTCACCCCTCCACTTT.

V and J are TRBV11-3 and TRBJ2-2, with unresolved D. The CDR3 totals 14 residues. The germline V gene has CDR1 SGHNT and CDR2 YENEEA. V was clipped by 1 base and J by 4 bases, with 7 bases between them. The CDR3, as DNA: TGTGCCAGCAGCTTAGGAAGAGCCACCGGGGAGCTGTTTTTT. Its protein product is CASSLGRATGELFF.

This sequence joins TRBV28 and TRBJ1-6, with a possible D match to TRBD1 (5 bases). Looked up from germline, CDR1 is MDHEN and CDR2 is SYDVKM. V was shortened by 4 bases and J by 5 bases, with 21 bases between the two germline ends. The CDR3 consists of 18 residues. The DNA of the CDR3 is TGTGCCAGCAGTTCGACCGGCCGGTTAGACAGAGATAATTCACCCCTCCACTTT. Translation gives CASSSTGRLDRDNSPLHF.

CDR3 DNA sequence: TGTGCCAGCAGTTCCTCAGGGACTGAAGCTTTCTTT. Translation gives CASSSSGTEAFF. V usage is TRBV28 and J usage is TRBJ1-1, with D possibly being TRBD1 (5 bases). Trimming pared 4 bases from V and 5 bases from J, leaving 8 bases between. Looked up from germline, CDR1 is MDHEN and CDR2 is SYDVKM. This CDR3 has 12 amino acids.

The V call is TRBV7-9, the J call TRBJ2-7; 9 bases agree with TRBD1. CDR3 size: 16 residues. Germline lookup yields CDR1 SEHNR and CDR2 FQNEAQ (reference sequence). With V trimmed by 2 bases and J by 6 bases, 11 bases remained unmatched. Here the CDR3 DNA reads TGTGCCAGCAGCTTATCCCCGGGACAGGGAAGGTCCGAGCAGTACTTC. Translated, it gives CASSLSPGQGRSEQYF.

The genes are TRBV7-2 and TRBJ1-3; D is possibly TRBD1 (6 bases). The V gene lost 1 base and the J gene lost 0 bases, with 10 bases spanning the gap. Germline CDR1 is SGHTA and CDR2 is FQGNSA. CDR3 length: 16 residues. The CDR3 coding sequence is TGTGCCAGCAGCTTAGGCGGACAGTTCTCTGGAAACACCATATATTTT. Residues: CASSLGGQFSGNTIYF.

V usage is TRBV5-6 and J usage is TRBJ2-2, with D possibly matching TRBD1 (5 bases). CDR3 length: 16 amino acids. Germline-derived CDR1 and CDR2 are SGHDT and YYEEEE. V dropped 0 bases and J dropped 4 bases, with 13 bases sitting between them. The CDR3 is CASSLASSGSTGELFF. The CDR3 bases are TGTGCCAGCAGCTTGGCCTCATCAGGGTCCACCGGGGAGCTGTTTTTT.

The CDR3 protein is CASSQVGQNNEQFF. In nucleotides, the CDR3 is TGTGCCAGCAGCCAAGTAGGACAGAACAATGAGCAGTTCTTC. The chain uses TRBV14 and TRBJ2-1; TRBD1 might be the D (6 bases). The germline V gene encodes CDR1 SGHDN and CDR2 FVKESK. V lost 1 base and J 5 bases, leaving 9 bases between the germline ends. The CDR3 length is 14 residues.

This chain connects TRBV27 to TRBJ1-1; the D is unclear. CDR3 length: 14 residues. Germline V gene data show CDR1 as MNHEY and CDR2 as SMNVEV (reference sequence). Trimming removed 3 bases from V and 3 bases from J, with 11 bases in between. The CDR3 region has the DNA TGTGCCAGCAGTTTTCGCGGGATTGACACTGAAGCTTTCTTT. Its translation is CASSFRGIDTEAFF.

This clone was found a few times. The V gene is TRBV7-9, the J gene TRBJ1-2, with 8 nucleotides matching TRBD1. The CDR3 extends over 16 amino acids. Per germline, CDR1 SEHNR and CDR2 FQNEAQ (reference sequence). Trimming cost V 1 base and J 6 bases; bases outside gene matches: 10. The CDR3, as DNA: TGTGCCAGCAGCTTAGGGACAGGGTCCGGTTTGGATGGCTACACCTTC. Its protein is CASSLGTGSGLDGYTF.

The rearrangement uses TRBV11-2 and TRBJ2-7; TRBD1 is a possible D gene (6 bases). The CDR3 contains 17 residues. V was cut by 1 base and J by 2 bases, with 18 bases left in between. Germline V gene sequence: CDR1 SGHAT, CDR2 FQNNGV. CDR3 protein: CASSLADRRPLPYEQYF. CDR3 bases: TGTGCCAGCAGCTTAGCGGACAGAAGACCTCTTCCCTACGAGCAGTACTTC.

The chain employs TRBV28 and TRBJ2-7, with D hard to call. Germline V gene lookup returns CDR1 MDHEN and CDR2 SYDVKM. Trimming took 5 bases from V and 6 from J, leaving 17 bases between them. CDR3 size: 14 residues. The CDR3 DNA reads as TGTGCCAGCAGTCCCCCACCGTTCGGGTCCGAGCAGTACTTC. As protein: CASSPPPFGSEQYF.

This clone was counted between two and nine times. The chain is built from TRBV28 and TRBJ2-1, with 8 bases matching TRBD2. This CDR3 is 15 amino acids long. In germline, CDR1 is MDHEN, CDR2 SYDVKM. V gave up 7 bases and J gave up 6 bases; unmatched junction bases: 11. The CDR3 is CASTTGGLLGNEQFF. DNA of the CDR3: TGTGCCAGCACCACGGGGGGGCTTTTGGGCAATGAGCAGTTCTTC.

Concerning this clone itself: At one end, the junction sequence differs from germline, possibly due to a read error. This sequence joins TRBV18 and TRBJ1-4; D remains ambiguous. Germline V CDR1 and CDR2: KGHSH, LQKENI. The CDR3 consists of 12 residues. This CDR3 reads CASSPGDETLFF. The CDR3 DNA reads TGTGCCAGCTCACCAGGAGATGAAACACTGTTTTTT.

The rearrangement uses TRBV6-6 and TRBJ1-4, with 9 bases matching TRBD1. This CDR3 is 12 amino acids long. The V gene's germline CDR1 is MNHNY and CDR2 SVGAGI (reference sequence). The trim removed 4 bases at V and 14 bases at J, leaving 5 bases unmatched. CDR3: CASSFGQGILFF. Here the CDR3 DNA reads TGTGCCAGCAGTTTTGGACAGGGGATTCTGTTTTTT.

The V and J genes are TRBV30 and TRBJ2-1; tentatively, D is TRBD2 (5 bases). Trimming pared 1 base from V and 13 bases from J, leaving 14 bases between. This CDR3 contains 12 residues. CDR1 GTSNPN and CDR2 SVGIG come from the germline V gene (reference sequence). CDR3: CAWSATSARQFF. In DNA form, the CDR3 reads TGTGCCTGGAGTGCCACTAGTGCAAGACAGTTCTTC.

This clone has only one observation. The CDR3, as DNA: TGTGCCAGCCACCGGGACAGTGAATATGGCTACACCTTC. As protein: CASHRDSEYGYTF. The V call is TRBV2, the J call TRBJ1-2; 7 bases agree with TRBD1. There are 13 residues in the CDR3. CDR1 is SNHLY, CDR2 FYNNEI, per germline. V lost 8 bases, J lost 5 bases, and 8 bases stayed unmatched.

The chain is built from TRBV5-4 and TRBJ2-3; tentative D call: TRBD2 (6 bases). With 3 bases removed from V and 5 bases from J, the gap between germline ends came to 19 bases. Per germline, CDR1 SGHNT and CDR2 YYREEE (reference sequence). The CDR3 totals 16 residues. CDR3 sequence: CASSSQKGLALDTQYF. The CDR3 nucleotides are TGTGCCAGCAGCTCTCAAAAGGGACTTGCCTTAGATACGCAGTATTTT.

The chain is built from TRBV6-2 or TRBV6-3 and TRBJ2-3; 12 bases are shared with TRBD2. CDR1 and CDR2 from the germline V gene are MNHEY and SVGEGT. V was clipped by 4 bases and J by 8 bases; unmatched bases: 7. CDR3 length equals 15 residues. The CDR3 DNA follows: TGTGCCAGCAGTTTGACTAGCGGGGGCGCGGGTACGCAGTATTTT. It codes for CASSLTSGGAGTQYF.

This clone was observed many times. The chain recombines TRBV4-1 with TRBJ2-7; 7 nucleotides agree with TRBD2. Germline V gives CDR1 MGHRA, CDR2 YSYEKL. The CDR3 runs 15 residues. J lost 4 bases, V lost 7 bases, and 13 bases had no gene match. CDR3: CASTPMSGRGYEQYF. The DNA of the CDR3 is TGCGCCAGCACCCCGATGAGTGGGCGGGGGTACGAGCAGTACTTC.

In DNA form, the CDR3 reads TGTGCCAGCAGCAAAGAGACTAGCGGGAACACCGGGGAGCTGTTTTTT. Translation: CASSKETSGNTGELFF. The rearrangement joins TRBV2 to TRBJ2-2; 9 nucleotides line up with TRBD2. Per the germline V gene, CDR1 is SNHLY and CDR2 is FYNNEI. J lost 1 base, V lost 6 bases, and 6 bases had no gene match. The CDR3 has 16 amino acids. Full variable domain (missing parts from reference TRBV2 and TRBJ2-2): EPEVTQTPSHQVTQMGQEVILRCVPISNHLYFYWYRQILGQKVEFLVSFYNNEISEKSEIFDDQFSVERPDGSNFTLKIRSTKLEDSAMYFCASSKETSGNTGELFFGEGSRLTVL.